Listed below are T cell receptor beta chains from one sample, sequenced in a study of blood T cell repertoires in COVID-19. Generated by immunoSEQ multiplex PCR, the TCRdb table keeps only in-frame clones and is missing some. The sample has fewer than 250,000 clones, 85% to 90% seen once. The specimen was peripheral blood. Source of these receptors: a man in his sixties with acute or convalescent COVID-19. The CDR3 runs from the conserved cysteine through the conserved F or W. Each record gives: D gene, V gene, J gene, clone size, CDR3 protein, CDR3 DNA. D genes are given only for firm matches. Some rows have no size entry. The others give once, few or many, or a class for an expanded clone.

NA	TRBV10-1	TRBJ2-7	few	CASSPKGGRPYEQYF	TGCGCCAGCAGCCCCAAAGGTGGCAGGCCCTACGAGCAGTACTTC
NA	TRBV4-3	TRBJ1-3	NA	CASSQDVGVTGNTIYF	TGCGCCAGCAGCCAAGATGTCGGGGTCACTGGAAACACCATATATTTT
TRBD1	TRBV7-8	TRBJ1-4	NA	CASSLDDRVTNEKLFF	TGTGCCAGCAGCTTAGACGACAGGGTAACTAATGAAAAACTGTTTTTT
TRBD1	TRBV5-4	TRBJ2-5	NA	CASSVGAGDRQETQYF	TGTGCCAGCAGCGTCGGGGCTGGGGACAGACAAGAGACCCAGTACTTC
TRBD1	TRBV25-1	TRBJ1-5	few	CASKAGGNNQPQHF	TGTGCCAGCAAGGCAGGGGGAAACAATCAGCCCCAGCATTTT
TRBD1	TRBV7-2	TRBJ2-7	NA	CASSLAIRQGALRDEQYF	TGTGCCAGCAGCTTAGCCATAAGACAGGGGGCTTTAAGGGACGAGCAGTACTTC
NA	TRBV5-1	TRBJ1-4	once	CASSSQGFNEKLFF	TGCGCCAGCAGCTCACAGGGATTTAATGAAAAACTGTTTTTT
TRBD1	TRBV19	TRBJ2-2	few	CASSTKTTGARAGELFF	TGTGCCAGTAGTACCAAAACGACAGGGGCTCGGGCCGGGGAGCTGTTTTTT
NA	TRBV19	TRBJ2-5	NA	CASSIAGKETQYF	TGTGCCAGTAGTATCGCAGGGAAAGAGACCCAGTACTTC
NA	TRBV18	TRBJ1-4	once	CASSRRVADEKLFF	TGTGCCAGCTCTCGGCGGGTGGCGGATGAAAAACTGTTTTTT
TRBD1	TRBV6-6	TRBJ1-6	once	CASSYSRGDESPLHF	TGTGCCAGCAGTTACTCCAGGGGGGACGAATCACCCCTCCACTTT
NA	TRBV14	TRBJ1-1	NA	CASSRGPPGITEAFF	TGTGCCAGCAGCCGCGGCCCCCCCGGGATAACTGAAGCTTTCTTT
TRBD2	TRBV6-5	TRBJ2-3	once	CASRRGGNTDTQYF	TGTGCCAGCCGGCGGGGGGGAAACACAGATACGCAGTATTTT
TRBD1	TRBV6-4	TRBJ1-2	NA	CASRADRGLVDGYTF	TGTGCCAGCAGGGCTGACAGGGGGCTAGTGGATGGCTACACCTTC
NA	TRBV9	TRBJ1-1	once	CASSPHPTGTITEAFF	TGTGCCAGCAGCCCCCACCCCACAGGGACAATCACTGAAGCTTTCTTT
TRBD1	TRBV6-1	TRBJ2-7	NA	CASSEALPGTGGEQYF	TGTGCCAGCAGTGAAGCGCTTCCAGGGACAGGGGGTGAGCAGTACTTC
NA	TRBV19	TRBJ1-2	NA	CASSMSGYGYTF	TGTGCCAGTAGTATGAGCGGATATGGCTACACCTTC
NA	TRBV14	TRBJ1-1	NA	CASSLDSVLTEAFF	TGTGCCAGCAGCCTGGACAGCGTATTGACTGAAGCTTTCTTT
TRBD2	TRBV7-2	TRBJ2-5	NA	CASRRGLVETQYF	TGTGCCAGCAGGCGGGGGTTGGTAGAGACCCAGTACTTC
TRBD2	TRBV4-1	TRBJ2-2	once	CASSRLAGGPIGELFF	TGCGCCAGCAGCCGACTAGCGGGGGGGCCGATCGGGGAGCTGTTTTTT
NA	TRBV4-1	TRBJ2-2	NA	CASSAYGQPANTGELFF	TGCGCCAGCAGCGCATACGGACAGCCCGCGAACACCGGGGAGCTGTTTTTT
TRBD1	TRBV28	TRBJ2-7	NA	CASSPPGQGASLYEQYF	TGTGCCAGCAGTCCCCCGGGACAGGGGGCATCCTTGTACGAGCAGTACTTC
TRBD1	TRBV24-1	TRBJ1-5	once	CATSDPDRGNQPQHF	TGTGCCACCAGTGATCCGGACAGGGGCAATCAGCCCCAGCATTTT
TRBD1	TRBV6-2/TRBV6-3	TRBJ1-2	NA	CASSSDRGYGYTF	TGTGCCAGCAGTTCGGACAGGGGGTATGGCTACACCTTC
NA	TRBV29-1	TRBJ1-1	NA	CSVYAPSDTEAFF	TGCAGCGTATACGCCCCTAGCGACACTGAAGCTTTCTTT
NA	TRBV28	TRBJ2-1	few	CASSSSGTPEQFF	TGTGCCAGCAGTTCCTCCGGGACTCCTGAGCAGTTCTTC
NA	TRBV6-2/TRBV6-3	TRBJ1-1	NA	CASSFQGTTEAFF	TGTGCCAGCAGTTTTCAGGGGACCACTGAAGCTTTCTTT
TRBD1	TRBV5-6	TRBJ2-5	once	CASSLVGQAIQETQYF	TGTGCCAGCAGCTTGGTGGGACAGGCTATACAAGAGACCCAGTACTTC
NA	TRBV5-4	TRBJ2-5	NA	CASSLARGNQETQYF	TGTGCCAGCAGCTTGGCAAGGGGGAACCAAGAGACCCAGTACTTC
TRBD2	TRBV3-1/TRBV3-2	TRBJ2-1	NA	CASSPTSGGADEQFF	TGTGCCAGCAGCCCGACTAGCGGGGGGGCCGATGAGCAGTTCTTC
NA	TRBV6-7	TRBJ2-7	NA	CASSYSRDTEGGGDGSTDYEQYF	TGTGCCAGCAGTTACTCCCGGGACACCGAGGGAGGGGGAGATGGGTCTACGGACTACGAGCAGTACTTC
TRBD2	TRBV6-2/TRBV6-3	TRBJ2-1	NA	CASSYLPGGLYNEQFF	TGTGCCAGCAGTTACCTCCCGGGGGGACTATACAATGAGCAGTTCTTC
TRBD1	TRBV19	TRBJ2-7	NA	CASSSWTGSGEQYF	TGTGCCAGTAGTTCATGGACAGGTTCCGGCGAGCAGTACTTC
TRBD1	TRBV6-6	TRBJ2-6	NA	CASSPRDRAIKANVLTF	TGTGCCAGCAGTCCCCGGGACAGGGCGATCAAGGCCAACGTCCTGACTTTC
NA	TRBV28	TRBJ1-2	NA	CASSQGKDNYGYTF	TGTGCCAGCTCCCAGGGGAAGGACAACTATGGCTACACCTTC
NA	TRBV11-2	TRBJ1-1	NA	CASRALGQGSIYTEAFF	TGTGCCAGCAGAGCCCTGGGGCAGGGGTCAATTTACACTGAAGCTTTCTTT
TRBD1	TRBV7-9	TRBJ2-5	NA	CASGLPGTGDRETQYF	TGTGCCAGCGGCCTCCCCGGGACAGGGGATCGAGAGACCCAGTACTTC
TRBD1	TRBV9	TRBJ1-1	NA	CASSEGTAMNTEAFF	TGTGCCAGCAGCGAAGGGACAGCCATGAACACTGAAGCTTTCTTT
NA	TRBV14	TRBJ2-2	once	CASSQVVGGVNTGELFF	TGTGCCAGCAGCCAAGTCGTTGGGGGCGTCAACACCGGGGAGCTGTTTTTT
NA	TRBV7-2	TRBJ1-3	NA	CASSLGGWYSDSGNTIYF	TGTGCCAGCAGCTTAGGAGGGTGGTACAGCGACTCTGGAAACACCATATATTTT
TRBD1	TRBV5-1	TRBJ1-2	once	CASSLAGDRAYGYTF	TGCGCCAGCAGCTTGGCAGGGGACAGGGCCTATGGCTACACCTTC
TRBD1	TRBV12-5	TRBJ2-1	NA	CASGLPRGQGANEQFF	TGTGCTAGTGGTTTGCCGCGGGGACAGGGGGCCAATGAGCAGTTCTTC
TRBD2	TRBV19	TRBJ2-7	NA	CASRGTSGISYEQYF	TGTGCCAGTAGGGGGACTAGCGGGATCTCCTACGAGCAGTACTTC
NA	TRBV28	TRBJ1-2	NA	CASSTPGLRGYGYTF	TGTGCCAGCAGTACTCCGGGACTAAGGGGCTATGGCTACACCTTC
TRBD1	TRBV13	TRBJ2-5	NA	CASSTSGQGVGQETQYF	TGTGCCAGCAGCACCTCTGGACAGGGGGTGGGGCAAGAGACCCAGTACTTC
TRBD1	TRBV5-1	TRBJ1-6	NA	CASSARTGDGSPLHF	TGCGCCAGCAGCGCCCGGACAGGGGATGGTTCACCCCTCCACTTT
NA	TRBV7-3	TRBJ2-2	NA	CASSPGTNTGELFF	TGTGCCAGCAGCCCCGGGACAAACACCGGGGAGCTGTTTTTT
NA	TRBV15	TRBJ2-3	NA	CATSTVADYTDTQYF	TGTGCCACCAGCACCGTAGCGGACTACACAGATACGCAGTATTTT
NA	TRBV9	TRBJ1-1	NA	CASSAKSDTEAFF	TGTGCCAGCAGCGCGAAATCGGACACTGAAGCTTTCTTT
NA	TRBV9	TRBJ1-2	NA	CASSGRGRHYGYTF	TGTGCCAGCAGCGGCAGGGGAAGGCACTATGGCTACACCTTC
TRBD2	TRBV7-9	TRBJ2-3	NA	CASSLRGTGTSLTDTQYF	TGTGCCAGCAGCTTAAGGGGAACCGGGACTAGCCTCACAGATACGCAGTATTTT
TRBD1	TRBV4-1	TRBJ2-3	once	CASSRLLGQGAYDTQYF	TGCGCCAGCAGCCGCCTCTTGGGGCAGGGGGCCTACGATACGCAGTATTTT
TRBD1	TRBV9	TRBJ1-5	NA	CASSEGANGNQPQHF	TGTGCCAGCAGCGAGGGGGCGAATGGCAATCAGCCCCAGCATTTT
NA	TRBV9	TRBJ1-5	NA	CASSAGGQPQHF	TGTGCCAGCAGCGCCGGGGGGCAGCCCCAGCATTTT
NA	TRBV5-4	TRBJ1-6	NA	CASSLRGNSYNSPLHF	TGTGCCAGCAGCTTGCGGGGTAACAGCTATAATTCACCCCTCCACTTT